The 16 T cell receptor beta chains below all came from one sample that was sequenced in a study of T cell responses to AZD1222 COVID-19 vaccine. Libraries were prepared by immunoSEQ multiplex PCR; TCRdb keeps only in-frame clonotypes and omits some of them. The sample lists fewer than 200,000 clones; 85% to 90% were seen once. Source: peripheral blood, taken 28 days after the second AZD1222 dose. The source of these receptors is an adult who received the AZD1222 COVID-19 vaccine.

This rearrangement joins TRBV7-9 to TRBJ2-1; D is possibly TRBD2 (6 bases). The germline CDR1 and CDR2 sequences are SEHNR and FQNEAQ (reference sequence). V lost 8 bases and J lost 9, with 11 bases in between. This CDR3 contains 11 residues. In DNA form, the CDR3 reads TGTGCCAGCCTGCGGGGCACTGAGCAGTTCTTC. Translated, it gives CASLRGTEQFF.

The chain combines TRBV5-4 with TRBJ1-3; tentatively, D is TRBD1 (6 bases). The germline V gene encodes CDR1 SGHNT and CDR2 YYREEE (reference sequence). Trimming left V 4 bases short and J 4 bases short, with 15 bases between. The CDR3 has 15 amino acids. The CDR3 DNA sequence: TGTGCCAGCAGCCGCGCAGGGGCGGAAGGAAACACCATATATTTT. Residues: CASSRAGAEGNTIYF.

About this clone itself: Other DNA sequences within the sample encode an identical CDR3. This chain joins TRBV5-1 and TRBJ1-1; D uncertain. Trimming pared 0 bases from V and 1 base from J, leaving 10 bases between. The CDR3 runs 15 residues. The V gene's germline CDR1 is SGHRS and CDR2 YFSETQ. The CDR3: CASSLDGRTNTEAFF. The CDR3 DNA is TGCGCCAGCAGCTTGGACGGCAGGACGAACACTGAAGCTTTCTTT.

The V and J genes are TRBV28 and TRBJ2-1; 8 positions match TRBD1. This CDR3 region has 13 residues. V shed 6 bases, J shed 10 bases, and the junction held 8 bases outside the gene matches. Germline V lookup: CDR1 MDHEN, CDR2 SYDVKM. CDR3 loop: CASRAQGAREQFF. As DNA, the CDR3 is TGTGCCAGCAGAGCCCAGGGGGCGCGGGAGCAGTTCTTC.

The V gene is TRBV18, the J gene TRBJ1-1; D possibly corresponds to TRBD1 (5 bases). CDR1 is KGHSH and CDR2 is LQKENI in the germline V gene. The CDR3 consists of 13 residues. With 3 bases removed from V and 10 bases from J, the gap between germline ends came to 15 bases. CDR3 sequence reads: CASSPPRGGVAFF. The CDR3 bases are TGTGCCAGCTCACCGCCCAGAGGAGGGGTAGCTTTCTTT.

V usage is TRBV29-1 and J usage is TRBJ1-1; TRBD1 might be the D (5 bases). Deletions cut 5 bases from V and 3 bases from J, with 10 bases between. Germline CDR1 is SQVTM and CDR2 is ANQGSEA. The CDR3 extends over 12 amino acids. This CDR3 reads CSVQVRDTEAFF. In nucleotides, the CDR3 is TGCAGCGTTCAGGTCAGGGACACTGAAGCTTTCTTT.

This chain joins TRBV28 and TRBJ2-1, with unresolved D. Deletions cut 7 bases from V and 9 bases from J, with 13 bases between. CDR3 length equals 12 residues. Germline CDR1 reads MDHEN; CDR2 reads SYDVKM. CDR3: CASIGRVGEQFF. The DNA for the CDR3 is TGTGCCAGCATCGGTCGGGTCGGTGAGCAGTTCTTC.

The rearrangement uses TRBV5-5 and TRBJ1-1; the D is unclear. In germline, CDR1 is SGHKS, CDR2 YYEKEE (reference sequence). CDR3 length: 14 residues. V shed 0 bases and J shed 2 bases, with 8 bases lying between them. The CDR3 here is CASSLVWVNTEAFF. CDR3 nucleotide sequence: TGTGCCAGCAGCTTGGTTTGGGTCAACACTGAAGCTTTCTTT.

This clone is a singleton in its sample. This chain links TRBV30 with TRBJ1-4; 7 positions agree with TRBD1. CDR3 size: 13 residues. With V trimmed by 4 bases and J by 6 bases, 5 bases remained unmatched. The germline CDR1 and CDR2 sequences are GTSNPN and SVGIG (reference sequence). The CDR3 is CAWTGGQDEKLFF. As DNA, the CDR3 is TGTGCCTGGACAGGGGGGCAGGATGAAAAACTGTTTTTT. Combining the CDR3 with reference TRBV30 and TRBJ1-4 gives the whole variable domain SQTIHQWPATLVQPVGSPLSLECTVEGTSNPNLYWYRQAAGRGLQLLFYSVGIGQISSEVPQNLSASRPQDRQFILSSKKLLLSDSGFYLCAWTGGQDEKLFFGSGTQLSVL.

The rearrangement links TRBV6-5 to TRBJ1-1; 8 bases map to TRBD1. CDR3 length equals 16 residues. Germline assignment: CDR1 MNHEY and CDR2 SVGAGI. V lost 2 bases to trimming and J lost 4 bases; unmatched junction nucleotides: 9. The CDR3 region is CASSYPQGAGVTEAFF. For the CDR3, the DNA is TGTGCCAGCAGTTACCCCCAGGGGGCGGGAGTCACTGAAGCTTTCTTT.

This chain joins TRBV7-9 and TRBJ2-3; 10 nucleotides agree with TRBD2. The CDR3 loop spans 16 amino acids. V gave up 5 bases and J gave up 2 bases; unmatched junction bases: 7. Germline lookup yields CDR1 SEHNR and CDR2 FQNEAQ (reference sequence). The CDR3 region is CASSRTSGASTDTQYF. CDR3 nucleotides: TGTGCCAGCAGCCGTACTAGCGGGGCTTCCACAGATACGCAGTATTTT.

This clone was recorded a few times. The chain links TRBV5-1 to TRBJ2-3; D unresolved. The germline CDR1 and CDR2 sequences are SGHRS and YFSETQ. The CDR3 runs 13 residues. V dropped 3 bases and J dropped 2 bases, with 7 bases sitting between them. CDR3 loop: CASSSGYTDTQYF. The CDR3, as DNA: TGCGCCAGCAGCTCCGGGTACACAGATACGCAGTATTTT.

A word on this clone: This sample also contains other DNA sequences that code for the same CDR3. The chain has TRBV3-1 (or the pseudogene TRBV3-2) and TRBJ2-2; D unclear. The CDR3 length is 13 residues. Trimming shortened V by 0 bases and J by 1 base, and 0 bases separated the two germline ends. Germline values: CDR1 LGHDT, CDR2 YNNKEL (reference sequence). The DNA of the CDR3 is TGTGCCAGCAGCCAAGAGAACACCGGGGAGCTGTTTTTT. Protein product: CASSQENTGELFF.

The genes are TRBV18 and TRBJ2-7; no definite D call. The ends were cut back, 2 bases at V and 6 bases at J, with 14 bases in the middle. Germline V gene data show CDR1 as KGHSH and CDR2 as LQKENI. This CDR3 contains 14 residues. Written as DNA, the CDR3 is TGTGCCAGCTCACCAGCACATCCCAAAGCCGAGCAGTACTTC. It encodes CASSPAHPKAEQYF.

The rearrangement joins TRBV9 to TRBJ2-1, with 8 bases aligning to TRBD2. V gave up 4 bases and J gave up 7 bases; unmatched junction bases: 16. Per germline, CDR1 SGDLS and CDR2 YYNGEE. CDR3 length equals 17 residues. In DNA form, the CDR3 reads TGTGCCAGCAGCACCCAACCTACTAGCGGTTTACAAAATGAGCAGTTCTTC. Translating it yields CASSTQPTSGLQNEQFF.

This chain links TRBV28 with TRBJ2-5; possibly TRBD2 for D (7 bases). Trimming shortened V by 1 base and J by 4 bases, and 13 bases separated the two germline ends. The CDR3 is 15 residues long. Germline lookup yields CDR1 MDHEN and CDR2 SYDVKM. For the CDR3, the DNA is TGTGCCAGCAGTTTATCAGCGGGGACAATAGAGACCCAGTACTTC. This translates into CASSLSAGTIETQYF.